The clone carrying this TCR beta chain was picked up many times. These data come from a study of T cells after yellow fever vaccination. For TCR, cDNA came from 5'RACE template switching, which added a universal primer site and UMIs. TCRdb passed the 5' RACE reads through MiXCR, listing each CDR3 protein once. The sample lists 110,000 or so distinct CDR3 sequences; roughly 7.9% were seen once. Per the germline V gene, CDR1 is DFQATT and CDR2 is SNEGSKA (reference sequence). Losses at the gene ends were 4 bases for V and 6 bases for J; bases not matched to a gene: 4. This CDR3 is 13 amino acids long. The rearrangement links TRBV20-1 to TRBJ2-3, with 10 bases identical to TRBD2. The sample in question was CD4+ T cells sorted from PBMCs, obtained 35 to 50 days after the first yellow fever vaccination. The sequence was collected from a man aged 18 to 29 who received the YFV17D yellow fever vaccine. CDR3 DNA: TGCAGTGCTAAGCGGGGGGGCCGGGATACGCAGTATTTT. It codes for CSAKRGGRDTQYF.